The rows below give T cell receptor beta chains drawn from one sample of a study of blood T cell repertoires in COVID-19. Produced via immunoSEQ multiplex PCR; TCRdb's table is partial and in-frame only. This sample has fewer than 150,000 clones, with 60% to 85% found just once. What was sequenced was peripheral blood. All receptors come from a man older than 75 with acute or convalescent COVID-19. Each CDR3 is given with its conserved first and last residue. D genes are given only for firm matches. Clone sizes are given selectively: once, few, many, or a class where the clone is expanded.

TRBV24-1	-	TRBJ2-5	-	CATSDPQIGPQETQYF	TGTGCCACCAGTGATCCCCAGATTGGGCCCCAAGAGACCCAGTACTTC
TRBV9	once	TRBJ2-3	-	CASSKNRDQRTDTQYF	TGTGCCAGCAGCAAAAACAGGGATCAGCGCACAGATACGCAGTATTTT
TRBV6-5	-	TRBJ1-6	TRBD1	CASSYSWTGFSPLHF	TGTGCCAGCAGTTACTCTTGGACAGGGTTTTCACCCCTCCACTTT
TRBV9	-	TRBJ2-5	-	CASSRGGASGTAQYF	TGTGCCAGCAGCAGAGGAGGGGCAAGCGGCACCGCCCAGTACTTC
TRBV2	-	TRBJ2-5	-	CASRRTRSGETQYF	TGTGCCAGCAGGAGAACTAGGTCAGGAGAGACCCAGTACTTC
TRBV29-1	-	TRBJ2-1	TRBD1	CSATGTGSYNEQFF	TGCAGCGCAACCGGGACAGGGTCCTACAATGAGCAGTTCTTC
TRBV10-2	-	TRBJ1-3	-	CASSESLGGVRSRNTIYF	TGCGCCAGCAGTGAGTCGTTGGGCGGGGTGAGGAGCCGAAACACCATATATTTT
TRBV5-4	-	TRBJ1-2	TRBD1	CASSLGAGDRGNGIAF	TGTGCCAGCAGCTTGGGTGCCGGAGACAGGGGGAATGGAATCGCCTTC
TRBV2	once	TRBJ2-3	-	CASNSGGLSDTQYF	TGTGCCAGCAATTCGGGGGGCTTGTCAGATACGCAGTATTTT
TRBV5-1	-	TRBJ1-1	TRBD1	CASSLMEGANTEAFF	TGCGCCAGCAGCTTGATGGAGGGGGCCAACACTGAAGCTTTCTTT
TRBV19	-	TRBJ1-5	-	CASSILRHRSNQPQHF	TGTGCCAGTAGTATCTTGAGACACCGAAGCAATCAGCCCCAGCATTTT
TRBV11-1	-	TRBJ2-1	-	CASSLDRAGYNEQFF	TGTGCCAGCAGCTTAGACAGGGCTGGATACAATGAGCAGTTCTTC
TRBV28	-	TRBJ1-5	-	CASSLSRENQPQHF	TGTGCCAGCAGTTTAAGCAGGGAAAATCAGCCCCAGCATTTT
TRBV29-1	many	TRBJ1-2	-	CSVNRDESYGYTF	TGCAGCGTAAACAGGGACGAAAGTTATGGCTACACCTTC
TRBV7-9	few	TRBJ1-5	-	CASSDGTFSNQPQHF	TGTGCCAGCAGCGATGGGACATTTAGCAATCAGCCCCAGCATTTT
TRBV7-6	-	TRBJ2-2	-	CASSLEQGRIIGELFF	TGTGCCAGCAGCTTAGAACAGGGCAGGATTATCGGGGAGCTGTTTTTT
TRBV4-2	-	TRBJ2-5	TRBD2	CASSPRSGGSQETQYF	TGTGCCAGCAGCCCCCGGAGCGGGGGGAGCCAAGAGACCCAGTACTTC
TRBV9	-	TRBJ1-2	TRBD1	CASSVDRGLGGYTF	TGTGCCAGCAGCGTAGACAGGGGCCTTGGGGGCTACACCTTC
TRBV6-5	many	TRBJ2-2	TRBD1	CASSWDRGLTGELFF	TGTGCCAGCAGCTGGGACAGGGGGTTGACCGGGGAGCTGTTTTTT
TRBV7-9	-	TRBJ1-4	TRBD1	CASSLRQGQEEKLFF	TGTGCCAGCAGCTTACGACAGGGGCAGGAGGAAAAACTGTTTTTT
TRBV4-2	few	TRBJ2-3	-	CASSQTIRGTDTQYF	TGTGCCAGCAGCCAGACTATTCGGGGGACAGATACGCAGTATTTT
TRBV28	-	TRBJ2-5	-	CASSLPEETQYF	TGTGCCAGCAGTCTCCCGGAAGAGACCCAGTACTTC
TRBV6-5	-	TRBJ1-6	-	CASSYSETANSPLHF	TGTGCCAGCAGTTACTCCGAGACAGCCAATTCACCCCTCCACTTT
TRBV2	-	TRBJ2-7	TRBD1	CASSYGTGVSYEQYF	TGTGCCAGCAGTTACGGGACAGGGGTTTCCTACGAGCAGTACTTC
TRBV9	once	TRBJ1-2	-	CASSVHPGATNYGYTF	TGTGCCAGCAGCGTACATCCTGGGGCCACTAACTATGGCTACACCTTC
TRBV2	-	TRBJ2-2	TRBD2	CASSKYSGGATGELFF	TGTGCCAGCAGTAAATATTCCGGGGGGGCCACCGGGGAGCTGTTTTTT
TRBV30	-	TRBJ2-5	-	CAWSVPQRGYLETQYF	TGTGCCTGGAGTGTGCCCCAAAGAGGGTACCTAGAGACCCAGTACTTC
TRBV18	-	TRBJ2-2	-	CASSPQELANTGELFF	TGTGCCAGCTCACCCCAGGAACTGGCGAACACCGGGGAGCTGTTTTTT
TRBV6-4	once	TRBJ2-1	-	CASSKTGSLYNEQFF	TGTGCCAGCAGTAAGACAGGTTCCCTTTACAATGAGCAGTTCTTC
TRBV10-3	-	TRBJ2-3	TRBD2	CAISASGDTDTQYF	TGTGCCATCAGTGCCAGCGGGGACACAGATACGCAGTATTTT
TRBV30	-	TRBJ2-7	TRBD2	CAWSVFRGGSGEQYF	TGTGCCTGGAGTGTTTTTCGGGGGGGAAGCGGGGAGCAGTACTTC
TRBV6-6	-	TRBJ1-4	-	CASSSGLDEKLFF	TGTGCCAGCAGTTCAGGACTGGATGAAAAACTGTTTTTT
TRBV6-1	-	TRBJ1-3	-	CASSGRQVASGNTIYF	TGTGCCAGCAGTGGAAGACAGGTAGCCTCTGGAAACACCATATATTTT
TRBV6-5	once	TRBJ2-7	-	CASSLAVSNYEQYF	TGTGCCAGCAGTCTCGCGGTGAGCAACTACGAGCAGTACTTC
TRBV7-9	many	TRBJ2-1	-	CASVGRNNEQFF	TGTGCCAGCGTTGGGAGAAACAATGAGCAGTTCTTC
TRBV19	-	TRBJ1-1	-	CASRTSRGSTEAFF	TGTGCCAGTAGGACTTCCAGGGGTAGCACTGAAGCTTTCTTT
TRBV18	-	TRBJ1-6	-	CASSPPGRKNSPLHF	TGTGCCAGCTCACCACCGGGCAGAAAAAATTCACCCCTCCACTTT
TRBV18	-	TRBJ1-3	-	CASSPDVGHFSGNTIYF	TGTGCCAGCTCACCCGACGTGGGACACTTCTCTGGAAACACCATATATTTT
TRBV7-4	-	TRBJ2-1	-	CASSLTEYNEQFF	TGTGCCAGCAGCTTGACAGAGTACAATGAGCAGTTCTTC
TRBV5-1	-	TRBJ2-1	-	CASRDGGAAYNEQFF	TGCGCCAGCAGGGATGGGGGGGCTGCCTACAATGAGCAGTTCTTC
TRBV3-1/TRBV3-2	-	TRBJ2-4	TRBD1	CASSQDPGGRGLVGKNIQYF	TGTGCCAGCAGCCAAGATCCAGGGGGCAGGGGGCTTGTTGGCAAAAACATTCAGTACTTC
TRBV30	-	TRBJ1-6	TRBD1	CAWTLGTGDTYLHF	TGTGCCTGGACCCTCGGGACAGGGGATACCTACCTCCACTTT
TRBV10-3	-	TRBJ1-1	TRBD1	CAIRRDRATTEAFF	TGTGCCATCAGAAGGGACAGGGCGACCACTGAAGCTTTCTTT
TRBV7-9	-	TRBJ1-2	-	CASSLVRIGQTFYGYTF	TGTGCCAGCAGCTTAGTCCGGATCGGACAGACCTTCTATGGCTACACCTTC
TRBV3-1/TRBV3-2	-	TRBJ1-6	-	CASSQDDRSSYNSPLHF	TGTGCCAGCAGCCAAGATGACAGGAGCTCCTATAATTCACCCCTCCACTTT
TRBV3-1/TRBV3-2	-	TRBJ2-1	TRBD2	CASSQTSGGYNEQFF	TGTGCCAGCAGCCAAACTAGCGGGGGCTACAATGAGCAGTTCTTC
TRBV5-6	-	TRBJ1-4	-	CASSLVGQATNEKLFF	TGTGCCAGCAGCTTGGTGGGACAAGCAACTAATGAAAAACTGTTTTTT
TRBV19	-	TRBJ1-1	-	CASSIRNTEAFF	TGTGCCAGTAGTATCAGGAACACTGAAGCTTTCTTT
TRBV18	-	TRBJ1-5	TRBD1	CASSQGTGEPQHF	TGTGCCAGCTCACAGGGGACAGGGGAGCCCCAGCATTTT
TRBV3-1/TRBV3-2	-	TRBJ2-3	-	CASSRAYTDTQYF	TGTGCCAGCAGCCGCGCTTACACAGATACGCAGTATTTT
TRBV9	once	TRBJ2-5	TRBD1	CASSPRTGGEVETQYF	TGTGCCAGCAGCCCACGGACAGGGGGAGAGGTAGAGACCCAGTACTTC
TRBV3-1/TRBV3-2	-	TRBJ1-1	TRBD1	CASSPGTGTEAFF	TGTGCCAGCAGCCCGGGGACAGGCACTGAAGCTTTCTTT
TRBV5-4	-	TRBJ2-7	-	CASSSRGGSSYEQYF	TGTGCCAGCAGCTCTCGTGGGGGGAGCTCCTACGAGCAGTACTTC
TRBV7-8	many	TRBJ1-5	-	CASSRRENSNQPQHF	TGTGCCAGCAGCCGTCGCGAAAATAGCAATCAGCCCCAGCATTTT